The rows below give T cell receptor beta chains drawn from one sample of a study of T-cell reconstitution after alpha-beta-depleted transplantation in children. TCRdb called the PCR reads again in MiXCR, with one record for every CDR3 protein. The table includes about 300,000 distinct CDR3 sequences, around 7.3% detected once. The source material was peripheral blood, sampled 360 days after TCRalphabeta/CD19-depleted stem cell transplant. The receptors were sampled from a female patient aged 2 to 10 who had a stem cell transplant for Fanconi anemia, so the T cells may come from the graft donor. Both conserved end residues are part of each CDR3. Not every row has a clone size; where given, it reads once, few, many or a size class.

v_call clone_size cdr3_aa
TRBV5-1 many CASSLERDGYDIQYF
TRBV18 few CASSPLFQASGVTDTQYF
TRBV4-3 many CASSQGPSGGEEETQYF
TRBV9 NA CASSPFPDRPTNEKLFF
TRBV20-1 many CSAQRGGLKDTQYF
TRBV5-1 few CASSLGGRPYEQYF
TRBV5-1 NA CASSLTASSGVGETQYF
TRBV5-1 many CASSLSAFNGAFF
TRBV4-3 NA CASSTQTGGRTEAFF
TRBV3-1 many CASSESGRVYNEQFF
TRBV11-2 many CASSGGADTQYF
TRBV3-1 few CASSQAPGPTETQYF
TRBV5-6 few CASSLAAGGGYTF
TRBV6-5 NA CASSSRTPGEQFF
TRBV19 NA CASTGAVSYEQYF
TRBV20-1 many CSARVYDGFTYNEQFF
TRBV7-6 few CASSSPDRYGDTQYF
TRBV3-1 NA CASSPSSGGAYEQFF
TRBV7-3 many CASSAAATGPYGYTF
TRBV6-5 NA CASSEKKNIQYF
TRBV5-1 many CASSLGGTGATGELFF
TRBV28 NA CASSLFKREPSYEQFF
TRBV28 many CASSPDYEQYF
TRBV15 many CATSRVGSGVTDTQYF
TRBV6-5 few CASSYAPRGLNSPLHF
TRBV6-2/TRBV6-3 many CATLLSSGANVLTF
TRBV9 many CASSTHRGPPHTDTQYF
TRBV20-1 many CSARGRLETQYF
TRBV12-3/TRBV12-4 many CASSLRLSGLVTDTQYF
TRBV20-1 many CSAREGRVFSSGELFF